This T cell receptor beta chain comes out of a study of human T cells and chemical hapten exposure. About the research overall: Small volume differences among pooled libraries mainly caused per-sample TCR yield variation. Regarding the study as a whole: Patch test score was positively correlated with the counts of PT1 expanded TCRs. Each of the donors had alopecia, so their immune responses may not resemble those of healthy people. It was expanded TCRs that formed significantly more large CDR3 similarity clusters than controls did.

This clonotype has more than one count but fewer than ten. Antigen unknown. MiXCR was run by TCRdb on the RACE reads, yielding one entry per CDR3 protein. The sample includes more than 250,000 distinct CDR3 sequences, about 9.4% seen only once; the top ten take less than 3%. Time point indicated: pre-sensitization, week 0. Stated treatment: therapeutic diphenylcyclopropenone sensitization with weekly scalp DPC. Deletions cut 5 bases from V and 5 bases from J, with 14 bases between. The CDR3 sequence is 14 residues long. CDR1 is LNHDA, CDR2 SQIVND, per germline (reference sequence). This chain links TRBV19 with TRBJ2-3; D uncertain. The input for sequencing was whole blood, taken in connection with sensitization to the hapten diphenylcyclopropenone (DPC). The clonotype was recovered from a woman aged 40 to 50 with alopecia areata. Some clones in this sample may be carry-over from other donors' samples. CDR3 nucleotides: TGTGCCAGTAGTGCCACTTACCGGAGAGATACGCAGTATTTT. Translation gives CASSATYRRDTQYF.